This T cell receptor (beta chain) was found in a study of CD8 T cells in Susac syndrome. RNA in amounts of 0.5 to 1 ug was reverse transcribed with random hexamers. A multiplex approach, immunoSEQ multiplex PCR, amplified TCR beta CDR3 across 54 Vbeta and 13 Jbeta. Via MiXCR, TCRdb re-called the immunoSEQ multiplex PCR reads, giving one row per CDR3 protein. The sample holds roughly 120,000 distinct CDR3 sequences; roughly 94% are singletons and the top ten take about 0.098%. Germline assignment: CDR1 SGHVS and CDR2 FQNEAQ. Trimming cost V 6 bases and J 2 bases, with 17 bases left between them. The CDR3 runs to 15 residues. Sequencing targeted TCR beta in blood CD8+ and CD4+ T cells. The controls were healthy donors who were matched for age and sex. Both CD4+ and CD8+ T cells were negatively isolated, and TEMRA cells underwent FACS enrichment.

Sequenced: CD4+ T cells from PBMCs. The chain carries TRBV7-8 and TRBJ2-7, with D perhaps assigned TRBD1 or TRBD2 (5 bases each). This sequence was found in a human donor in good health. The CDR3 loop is CASRRAGTGPYEQYF. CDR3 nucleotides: TGTGCCAGCAGGCGCGCCGGGACGGGACCCTACGAGCAGTACTTC.